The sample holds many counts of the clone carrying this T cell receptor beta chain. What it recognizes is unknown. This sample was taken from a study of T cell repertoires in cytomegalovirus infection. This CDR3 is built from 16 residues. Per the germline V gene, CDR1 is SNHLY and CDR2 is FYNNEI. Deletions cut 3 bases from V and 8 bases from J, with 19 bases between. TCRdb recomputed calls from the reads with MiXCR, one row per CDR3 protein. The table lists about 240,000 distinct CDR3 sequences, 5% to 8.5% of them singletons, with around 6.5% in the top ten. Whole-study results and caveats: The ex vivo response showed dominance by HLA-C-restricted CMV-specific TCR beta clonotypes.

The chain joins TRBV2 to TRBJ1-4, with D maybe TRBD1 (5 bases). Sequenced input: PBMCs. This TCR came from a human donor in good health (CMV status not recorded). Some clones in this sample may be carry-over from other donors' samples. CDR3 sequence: CASSDSGRPKGEKLFF. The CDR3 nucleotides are TGTGCCAGCAGTGATTCGGGCAGGCCCAAGGGGGAAAAACTGTTTTTT. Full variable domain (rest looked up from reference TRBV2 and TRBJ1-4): EPEVTQTPSHQVTQMGQEVILRCVPISNHLYFYWYRQILGQKVEFLVSFYNNEISEKSEIFDDQFSVERPDGSNFTLKIRSTKLEDSAMYFCASSDSGRPKGEKLFFGSGTQLSVL.